The 18 T cell receptor beta chains given below trace back to one sample, sequenced in a study of chemoradiotherapy in HPV16-positive cancers. Method: immunoSEQ multiplex PCR; TCRdb's copy keeps in-frame clones and lacks some. This table holds thousands of clones, around 74% found once. This material was acquired from a patient who underwent chemoradiotherapy. These receptors came from a human donor with HPV-associated anogenital cancer.

V is TRBV28 and J is TRBJ1-1; a weak D match, TRBD1 (5 bases). The CDR3 runs 13 residues. V was pared by 1 base and J by 4 bases, with 7 bases between. The germline V gene encodes CDR1 MDHEN and CDR2 SYDVKM. CDR3 DNA sequence: TGTGCCAGCAGTTTATTCGGGGCCACTGAAGCTTTCTTT. Translation: CASSLFGATEAFF. The variable domain in full, with the rest retrieved from reference TRBV28 and TRBJ1-1, is DVKVTQSSRYLVKRTGEKVFLECVQDMDHENMFWYRQDPGLGLRLIYFSYDVKMKEKGDIPEGYSVSREKKERFSLILESASTNQTSMYLCASSLFGATEAFFGQGTRLTVV.

This clone was observed a few times. The chain links TRBV19 to TRBJ1-1; the D gene is possibly TRBD1 (6 bases). The CDR3 runs 13 residues. V was shortened by 0 bases and J by 12 bases, with 14 bases between the two germline ends. Germline V gene sequence: CDR1 LNHDA, CDR2 SQIVND (reference sequence). Here the CDR3 reads CASSIDPARGTFF. The CDR3 DNA reads as TGTGCCAGTAGTATAGATCCTGCCAGGGGCACTTTCTTT.

The chain has TRBV4-1 and TRBJ2-7; TRBD1 might be the D (9 bases). V lost 3 bases and J 6 bases, leaving 39 bases between the germline ends. Germline CDR1 MGHRA, CDR2 YSYEKL. The CDR3 sequence is 22 residues long. CDR3 region: CASSQQTLGGDRARRERGEQYF. CDR3 nucleotides: TGCGCCAGCAGCCAGCAAACCCTCGGGGGGGACAGGGCGCGGCGGGAGAGAGGCGAGCAGTACTTC.

This rearrangement joins TRBV9 to TRBJ2-2; 9 nucleotides align to TRBD2. Per germline, CDR1 SGDLS and CDR2 YYNGEE. The trim removed 2 bases at V and 0 bases at J, leaving 2 bases unmatched. The CDR3 covers 16 residues. The CDR3 region is CASSVIAGANTGELFF. For the CDR3, the DNA is TGTGCCAGCAGCGTTATAGCGGGGGCGAACACCGGGGAGCTGTTTTTT.

This sequence joins TRBV28 and TRBJ1-1; TRBD1 aligns across 7 bases. The CDR3 totals 14 residues. J gave up 5 bases and V 3 bases, and 6 bases lay outside the gene matches. Germline values: CDR1 MDHEN, CDR2 SYDVKM. This CDR3 is CASSFQGVRTEAFF. DNA for the CDR3: TGTGCCAGCAGTTTTCAGGGGGTGAGGACTGAAGCTTTCTTT.

This chain links TRBV27 with TRBJ1-2; 7 bases line up with TRBD1. CDR3 length: 14 amino acids. Losses at the gene ends were 3 bases for V and 2 bases for J; bases not matched to a gene: 3. Germline CDR1 is MNHEY and CDR2 is SMNVEV (reference sequence). CDR3: CASSLAGGNYGYTF. CDR3 DNA: TGTGCCAGCAGTTTGGCAGGGGGAAACTATGGCTACACCTTC.

The chain links TRBV5-6 to TRBJ2-1; 8 bases are shared with TRBD2. The CDR3 is made up of 18 amino acids. CDR1 is SGHDT, CDR2 YYEEEE, per germline. Trimming took 0 bases from V and 4 from J; bases not matched to a gene: 12. CDR3 DNA: TGTGCCAGCAGCTTGGACATAACTAGCGGCCGAAGATACAATGAGCAGTTCTTC. It is translated as CASSLDITSGRRYNEQFF.

The chain recombines TRBV28 with TRBJ2-5; possibly TRBD1 for D (5 bases). In germline, CDR1 is MDHEN, CDR2 SYDVKM. CDR3 length: 14 residues. The ends were cut back, 4 bases at V and 4 bases at J, with 13 bases in the middle. CDR3: CASSSRALTETQYF. The CDR3, as DNA: TGTGCCAGCAGTTCCAGGGCCTTAACAGAGACCCAGTACTTC.

This clone was detected a few times. The chain joins TRBV7-8 to TRBJ2-3; D ambiguous. V lost 6 bases and J lost 6, with 10 bases in between. The length of the CDR3 is 12 residues. Germline CDR1 SGHVS, CDR2 FQNEAQ. The CDR3 spells CASSYSADTQYF. CDR3 sequence (DNA): TGTGCCAGCAGTTACTCGGCGGATACGCAGTATTTT.

The chain couples TRBV6-1 to TRBJ1-2, with TRBD1 as a possible D gene (6 bases). Trimming shortened V by 2 bases and J by 6 bases, and 16 bases separated the two germline ends. Germline CDR1 is MNHNS and CDR2 is SASEGT. The CDR3 has 15 amino acids. The CDR3 nucleotides read TGTGCCAGCAGTGAAAGGGACACCACTGTGGATGGCTACACCTTC. Amino acids: CASSERDTTVDGYTF.

V and J are TRBV12-5 and TRBJ2-5, with unresolved D. The V end was cut by 0 bases, the J end by 5 bases, with 22 bases between. This CDR3 has 18 amino acids. Germline V CDR1 and CDR2: LGHNT, FRNRAP. CDR3 loop: CASGLVKDGQVKSETQYF. The CDR3 region has the DNA TGTGCTAGTGGTTTGGTAAAGGACGGGCAGGTTAAATCGGAGACCCAGTACTTC. Full variable domain (rest looked up from reference TRBV12-5 and TRBJ2-5): DARVTQTPRHKVTEMGQEVTMRCQPILGHNTVFWYRQTMMQGLELLAYFRNRAPLDDSGMPKDRFSAEMPDATLATLKIQPSEPRDSAVYFCASGLVKDGQVKSETQYFGPGTRLLVL.

This chain uses TRBV19 with TRBJ1-1, with D perhaps matching TRBD1 (6 bases). Germline assignment: CDR1 LNHDA and CDR2 SQIVND (reference sequence). Trimming stripped 1 base from V and 1 base from J, with 10 bases between. The CDR3 sequence is 15 residues long. CDR3: CASSIVVTGNTEAFF. Written as DNA, the CDR3 is TGTGCCAGTAGTATAGTGGTGACAGGGAACACTGAAGCTTTCTTT.

The chain links TRBV18 to TRBJ2-2; the D is unclear. The ends were cut back, 3 bases at V and 3 bases at J, with 2 bases in the middle. Germline V gives CDR1 KGHSH, CDR2 LQKENI. The CDR3 runs 12 residues. The CDR3 DNA sequence: TGTGCCAGCTCACCGGACACCGGGGAGCTGTTTTTT. Encoded protein: CASSPDTGELFF.

The chain has TRBV7-9 and TRBJ2-7; TRBD2 might be the D (6 bases). The CDR3 runs to 13 residues. Trimming took off 1 base at V and 4 bases at J, with 8 bases between the two ends. Germline V lookup: CDR1 SEHNR, CDR2 FQNEAQ (reference sequence). CDR3 residues: CASSLVGGYEQYF. The CDR3 coding sequence is TGTGCCAGCAGCTTAGTCGGGGGTTACGAGCAGTACTTC.

This chain joins TRBV27 and TRBJ1-6; D gene uncertain. CDR1 and CDR2 (germline): MNHEY, SMNVEV (reference sequence). The CDR3 runs 14 residues. V gave up 4 bases and J gave up 5 bases, with 9 bases separating them. The CDR3 DNA reads as TGTGCCAGCAGTTCGTACGGGAATAATTCACCCCTCCACTTT. Encoded protein: CASSSYGNNSPLHF.

This clone came up once. The chain has TRBV18 and TRBJ2-7, with D uncertain. CDR1 is KGHSH and CDR2 is LQKENI in the germline V gene. Trimming pared 0 bases from V and 3 bases from J, leaving 6 bases between. The CDR3 is 13 amino acids. The chain's CDR3 is CASSPPPGYEQYF. DNA of the CDR3: TGTGCCAGCTCACCACCCCCCGGCTACGAGCAGTACTTC.

This chain links TRBV4-1 with TRBJ2-3, with D perhaps being TRBD1 or TRBD2 (5 bases each). V was cut by 1 base and J by 0 bases, with 8 bases left in between. CDR3 length equals 15 residues. The V gene's germline CDR1 is MGHRA and CDR2 YSYEKL. This chain's CDR3 is CASSQVGASTDTQYF. The CDR3 DNA follows: TGCGCCAGCAGCCAAGTCGGGGCTAGCACAGATACGCAGTATTTT.

The chain combines TRBV28 with TRBJ2-7; 10 bases match TRBD1. Germline V gene sequence: CDR1 MDHEN, CDR2 SYDVKM. The CDR3 runs to 15 residues. V dropped 5 bases and J dropped 3; count of bases not matched to a gene: 7. The CDR3 region has the DNA TGTGCCAGCAGTCCGACCGGGACAGGGGACTACGAGCAGTACTTC. Protein: CASSPTGTGDYEQYF.